The 12 T cell receptor beta chains presented below share a single source sample, sequenced in a study of OX40 agonist ivuxolimab in advanced cancers. Generated by immunoSEQ multiplex PCR, the TCRdb table keeps only in-frame clones and is missing some. The sample includes more than 10,000 clones, approximately 80% of them seen just once. The material sequenced was CD4+ or CD8+ T cells sorted from blood, taken in a trial of the OX40 agonist ivuxolimab. These receptors all stem from an adult with an advanced solid tumor such as melanoma, head and neck, liver or kidney cancer.

This rearrangement joins TRBV6-4 to TRBJ1-1; D may be TRBD1 (5 bases). V lost 0 bases and J lost 11, with 16 bases in between. CDR3 length: 14 residues. The germline V gene has CDR1 MRHNA and CDR2 SNTAGT. In nucleotides, the CDR3 is TGTGCCAGCAGTGACTCGAAGGTCGGTGGGGGGGCTTTCTTT. Its translation: CASSDSKVGGGAFF.

This chain connects TRBV30 to TRBJ2-6; 8 bases are shared with TRBD1. J gave up 2 bases and V 3 bases, and 3 bases lay outside the gene matches. The CDR3 is made up of 15 amino acids. Germline assignment: CDR1 GTSNPN and CDR2 SVGIG (reference sequence). The CDR3 bases are TGTGCCTGGAGAGAGGACAGGGCTGGGGCCAACGTCCTGACTTTC. This sequence encodes CAWREDRAGANVLTF.

The gene calls are TRBV5-4 and TRBJ2-1; a possible D gene is TRBD1 (5 bases). Per the germline V gene, CDR1 is SGHNT and CDR2 is YYREEE (reference sequence). The V gene lost 3 bases and the J gene lost 5 bases, with 15 bases spanning the gap. The CDR3 loop spans 15 amino acids. CDR3 nucleotide sequence: TGTGCCAGCAGCTCACAGGATCTATCGCACAATGAGCAGTTCTTC. This gives the protein CASSSQDLSHNEQFF.

J is TRBJ2-7 and V is TRBV28; D gene ambiguous. The CDR3 has 15 amino acids. Trimming pared 5 bases from V and 5 bases from J, leaving 19 bases between. Germline assignment: CDR1 MDHEN and CDR2 SYDVKM. The CDR3 protein is CASSPLSGAEDEQYF. As DNA, the CDR3 is TGTGCCAGCAGTCCACTGAGTGGTGCCGAAGACGAGCAGTACTTC.

This sequence joins TRBV6-5 and TRBJ1-2; the D gene is possibly TRBD1 (5 bases). The CDR3 covers 13 residues. Looked up from germline, CDR1 is MNHEY and CDR2 is SVGAGI. Trimming pared 0 bases from V and 8 bases from J, leaving 10 bases between. CDR3 sequence: CASSYSQGNGYTF. CDR3 coding DNA: TGTGCCAGCAGTTACTCCCAGGGTAACGGCTACACCTTC.

This clone is a singleton in its sample. The chain links TRBV19 to TRBJ1-1; D not certain. Germline V CDR1 and CDR2: LNHDA, SQIVND (reference sequence). The V end was cut by 0 bases, the J end by 1 base, with 9 bases between. The CDR3 is made up of 15 amino acids. CDR3 protein: CASSIDKSGNTEAFF. CDR3 nucleotide sequence: TGTGCCAGTAGTATAGATAAGTCTGGGAACACTGAAGCTTTCTTT.

This clone has just one count. The chain has TRBV7-9 and TRBJ1-1, with TRBD1 as a possible D gene (5 bases). There are 14 residues in the CDR3. CDR1 is SEHNR, CDR2 FQNEAQ, per germline (reference sequence). Trimming left V 4 bases short and J 4 bases short, with 13 bases between. The CDR3 DNA sequence: TGTGCCAGCAGCTCGCCAGGGAGGGGCACTGAAGCTTTCTTT. It translates to CASSSPGRGTEAFF.

The V call is TRBV30, the J call TRBJ1-1; D is ambiguous. Germline lookup yields CDR1 GTSNPN and CDR2 SVGIG (reference sequence). Trimming cost V 0 bases and J 0 bases, with 5 bases left between them. The CDR3 consists of 13 residues. Here the CDR3 DNA reads TGTGCCTGGAGTGTAGCCCTGAACACTGAAGCTTTCTTT. Its protein is CAWSVALNTEAFF. Supplemented by reference TRBV30 and TRBJ1-1, the full variable domain reads SQTIHQWPATLVQPVGSPLSLECTVEGTSNPNLYWYRQAAGRGLQLLFYSVGIGQISSEVPQNLSASRPQDRQFILSSKKLLLSDSGFYLCAWSVALNTEAFFGQGTRLTVV.

This chain joins TRBV5-6 and TRBJ1-5; 9 nucleotides line up with TRBD1. There are 14 residues in the CDR3. Germline values: CDR1 SGHDT, CDR2 YYEEEE. J gave up 2 bases and V 4 bases, and 1 base lay outside the gene matches. The CDR3 protein is CASSRTGGNQPQHF. The CDR3 DNA reads TGTGCCAGCAGCAGGACAGGGGGCAATCAGCCCCAGCATTTT.

The chain combines TRBV6-6 with TRBJ2-1; 9 nucleotides match TRBD1. The germline CDR1 and CDR2 sequences are MNHNY and SVGAGI (reference sequence). This CDR3 region has 14 residues. J was trimmed by 9 bases and V by 8 bases; bases with no gene match: 11. CDR3 region: CASGPGQGFREQFF. Written as DNA, the CDR3 is TGTGCCAGCGGACCGGGACAGGGTTTCCGTGAGCAGTTCTTC.

This clone was picked up one time. The chain couples TRBV5-1 to TRBJ2-1, with TRBD2 identical over 8 bases. V shed 0 bases and J 8 bases; nucleotides not matched to a gene: 10. Germline CDR1 SGHRS, CDR2 YFSETQ. The CDR3 sequence is 16 residues long. The CDR3 here is CASSLGLAPIVDEQFF. The DNA of the CDR3 is TGCGCCAGCAGCTTGGGACTAGCGCCTATTGTCGATGAGCAGTTCTTC.

The chain joins TRBV28 to TRBJ2-1; 7 bases are a match to TRBD2. The CDR3 has 12 residues. Germline CDR1 reads MDHEN; CDR2 reads SYDVKM. The V gene end was trimmed by 8 bases and the J gene end by 5 bases; junction bases not matched to a gene: 3. CDR3 DNA: TGTGCCAGCCTAGCGGACCACAATGAGCAGTTCTTC. The encoded protein is CASLADHNEQFF.